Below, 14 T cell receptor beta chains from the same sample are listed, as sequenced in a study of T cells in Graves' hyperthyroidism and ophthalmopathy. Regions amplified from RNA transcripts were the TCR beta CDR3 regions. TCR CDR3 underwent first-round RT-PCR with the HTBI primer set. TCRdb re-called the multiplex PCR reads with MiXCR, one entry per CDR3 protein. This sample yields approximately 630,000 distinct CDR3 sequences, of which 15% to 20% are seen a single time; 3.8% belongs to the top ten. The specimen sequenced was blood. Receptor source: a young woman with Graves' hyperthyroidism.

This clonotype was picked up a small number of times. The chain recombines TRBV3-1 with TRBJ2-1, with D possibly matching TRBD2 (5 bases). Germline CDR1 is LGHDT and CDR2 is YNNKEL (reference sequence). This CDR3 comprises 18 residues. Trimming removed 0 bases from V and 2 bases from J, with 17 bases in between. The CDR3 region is CASSQDIQRPPTYNEQFF. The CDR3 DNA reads TGTGCCAGCAGCCAAGATATTCAGCGGCCGCCAACCTACAATGAGCAGTTCTTC.

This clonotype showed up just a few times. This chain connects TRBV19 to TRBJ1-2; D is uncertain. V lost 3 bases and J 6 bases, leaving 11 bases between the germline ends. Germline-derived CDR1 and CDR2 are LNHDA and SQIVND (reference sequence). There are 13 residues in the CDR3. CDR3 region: CASSMGLVDGYTF. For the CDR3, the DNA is TGTGCCAGTAGTATGGGCCTGGTGGATGGCTACACCTTC.

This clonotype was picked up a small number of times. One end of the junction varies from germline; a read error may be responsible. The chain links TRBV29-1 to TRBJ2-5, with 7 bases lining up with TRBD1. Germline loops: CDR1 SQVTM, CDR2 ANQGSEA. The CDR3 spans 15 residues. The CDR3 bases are TGCAGCGTGGAAGGGGACAGTCCCGGACAAGAGACCCAGTACTTC. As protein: CSVEGDSPGQETQYF.

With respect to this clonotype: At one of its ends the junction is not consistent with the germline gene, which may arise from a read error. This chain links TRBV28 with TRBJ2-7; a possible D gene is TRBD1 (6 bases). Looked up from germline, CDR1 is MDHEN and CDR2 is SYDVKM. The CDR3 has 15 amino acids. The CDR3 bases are TGTGCCAGCAGGTTCAGTGGGCAGGGGACCTACAAGCAGTACTTC. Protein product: CASRFSGQGTYKQYF.

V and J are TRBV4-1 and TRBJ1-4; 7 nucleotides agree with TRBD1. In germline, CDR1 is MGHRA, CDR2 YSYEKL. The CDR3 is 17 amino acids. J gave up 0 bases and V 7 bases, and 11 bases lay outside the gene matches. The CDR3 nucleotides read TGCGCCAGCACCACAGGGGTCCCTCCTGCAACTAATGAAAAACTGTTTTTT. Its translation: CASTTGVPPATNEKLFF.

CDR3 residues: CSARSSGGGTGELFF. The CDR3 DNA follows: TGCAGTGCTAGATCGTCCGGGGGCGGAACCGGGGAGCTGTTTTTT. The J gene is TRBJ2-2, the V gene TRBV20-1; D tentatively fits TRBD1 or TRBD2 (6 bases each). This CDR3 comprises 15 residues. Trimming cost V 2 bases and J 5 bases, with 15 bases left between them. CDR1 and CDR2 (germline): DFQATT, SNEGSKA (reference sequence).

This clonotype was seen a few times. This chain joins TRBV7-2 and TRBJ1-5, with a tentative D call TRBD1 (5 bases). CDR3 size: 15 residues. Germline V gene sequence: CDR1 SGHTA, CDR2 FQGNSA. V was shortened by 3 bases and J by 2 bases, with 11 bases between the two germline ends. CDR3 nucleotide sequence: TGTGCCAGCAGCTTTCAGGGAGGTGGCAATCAGCCCCAGCATTTT. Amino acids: CASSFQGGGNQPQHF.

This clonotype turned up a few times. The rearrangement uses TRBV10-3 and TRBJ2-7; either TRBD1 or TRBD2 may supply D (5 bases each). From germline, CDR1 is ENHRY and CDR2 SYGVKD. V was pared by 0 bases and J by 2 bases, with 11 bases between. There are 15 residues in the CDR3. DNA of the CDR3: TGTGCCATCAGTGAGTCGGGGGAACCGGCCTACGAGCAGTACTTC. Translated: CAISESGEPAYEQYF.

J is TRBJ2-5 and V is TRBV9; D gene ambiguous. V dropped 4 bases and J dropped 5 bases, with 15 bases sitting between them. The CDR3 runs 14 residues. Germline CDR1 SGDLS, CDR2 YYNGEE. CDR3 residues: CASSPVGNSETQYF. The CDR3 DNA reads TGTGCCAGCAGCCCCGTGGGTAATTCGGAGACCCAGTACTTC.

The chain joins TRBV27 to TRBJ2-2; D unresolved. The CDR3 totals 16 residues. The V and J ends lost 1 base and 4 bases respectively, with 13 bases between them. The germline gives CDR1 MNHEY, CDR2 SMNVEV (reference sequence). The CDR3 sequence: CASSLWVGDGTGELFF. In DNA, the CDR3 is TGTGCCAGCAGTTTATGGGTTGGGGATGGCACCGGGGAGCTGTTTTTT.

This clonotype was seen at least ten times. CDR3 bases: TGTGCCACCAGTTCCGGGACAGGCGAACATCAGCCCCAGCATTTT. Translated, it gives CATSSGTGEHQPQHF. V usage is TRBV24-1 and J usage is TRBJ1-5, with 8 positions matching TRBD1. Germline CDR1 and CDR2: KGHDR and SFDVKD. Unmatched junction bases numbered 8, after V lost 6 bases and J lost 5 bases. The CDR3 runs 15 residues.

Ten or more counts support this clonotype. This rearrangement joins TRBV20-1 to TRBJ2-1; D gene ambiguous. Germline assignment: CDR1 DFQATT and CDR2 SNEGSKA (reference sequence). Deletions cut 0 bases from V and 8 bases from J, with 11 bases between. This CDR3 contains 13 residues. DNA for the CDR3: TGCAGTGCTAGAGAGGTTTACCGATATGAGCAGTTCTTC. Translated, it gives CSAREVYRYEQFF.

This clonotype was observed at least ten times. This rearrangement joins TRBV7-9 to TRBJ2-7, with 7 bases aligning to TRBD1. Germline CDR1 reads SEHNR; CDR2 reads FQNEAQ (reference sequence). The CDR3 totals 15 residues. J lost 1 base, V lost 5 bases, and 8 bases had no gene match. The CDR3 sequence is CASSDRTGVSYEQYF. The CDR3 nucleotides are TGTGCCAGCAGCGATCGTACAGGGGTTTCCTACGAGCAGTACTTC.

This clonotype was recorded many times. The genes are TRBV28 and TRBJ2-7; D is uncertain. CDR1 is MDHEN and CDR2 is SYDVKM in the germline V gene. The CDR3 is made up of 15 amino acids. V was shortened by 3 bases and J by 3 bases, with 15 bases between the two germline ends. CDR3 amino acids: CASSFRTDKDYEQYF. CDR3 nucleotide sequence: TGTGCCAGCAGTTTTCGAACAGACAAAGACTACGAGCAGTACTTC.